This TCR beta chain was sequenced for a study of naive and memory T cell subsets. Study-level findings and limits: A few larger clonotypes appeared in naive repertoires, especially CD8, possibly memory cells re-expressing CD45RA.

A word on this clonotype: Its antigen is not known.

The beta constant-region primer was an equimolar mix of two oligonucleotides covering TRBC1 and TRBC2. Nested alpha and beta constant-region primers with the SP2 primer drove four PCR rounds on ligated cDNA. TCRdb redid the calling of the UMI-ligation and nested PCR reads with MiXCR, one entry per CDR3 protein. Of some 110,000 distinct CDR3 sequences listed, roughly 15% were seen once; the top ten hold around 3%. This clonotype was sampled from a human donor in good health. The sample was naive CD8+ T cells from blood.

In DNA, the CDR3 is TGTGCCAGCAGCTCTGGAGTGGGGCAGTTCCCTCTCCTCACAGATACGCAGTATTTT. It yields the protein CASSSGVGQFPLLTDTQYF. The V gene is TRBV7-9, the J gene TRBJ2-3, with D perhaps matching TRBD1 (5 bases). Deletions cut 4 bases from V and 2 bases from J, with 25 bases between. This CDR3 comprises 19 residues. Germline V lookup: CDR1 SEHNR, CDR2 FQNEAQ (reference sequence).